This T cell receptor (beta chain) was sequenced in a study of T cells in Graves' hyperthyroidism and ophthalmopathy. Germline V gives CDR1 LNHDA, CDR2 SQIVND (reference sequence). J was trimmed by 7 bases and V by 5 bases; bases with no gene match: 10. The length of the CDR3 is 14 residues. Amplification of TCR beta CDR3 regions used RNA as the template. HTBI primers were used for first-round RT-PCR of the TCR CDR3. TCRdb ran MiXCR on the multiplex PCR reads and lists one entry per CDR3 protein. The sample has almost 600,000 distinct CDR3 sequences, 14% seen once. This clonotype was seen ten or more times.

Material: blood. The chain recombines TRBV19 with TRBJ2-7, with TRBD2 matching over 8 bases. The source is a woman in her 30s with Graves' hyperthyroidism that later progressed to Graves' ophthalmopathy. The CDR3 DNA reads TGTGCCAGTAGTCCGACTAGCGCCCTCGGTGAGCAGTACTTC. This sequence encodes CASSPTSALGEQYF. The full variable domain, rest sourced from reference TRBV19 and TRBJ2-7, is DGGITQSPKYLFRKEGQNVTLSCEQNLNHDAMYWYRQDPGQGLRLIYYSQIVNDFQKGDIAEGYSVSREKKESFPLTVTSAQKNPTAFYLCASSPTSALGEQYFGPGTRLTVT.